This T cell receptor beta chain was sequenced during a study of blood T cell repertoires in COVID-19. Study-wide context: COVID-19 samples, acute and convalescent, were from the United States, Italy and Spain.

Authors' methods: Cell counts per sample came from amplifying reference gene primers. Some clones are missing from TCRdb's copy, which holds only in-frame ones; the method was immunoSEQ multiplex PCR. From that table come the V and J calls and clone size; the DNA was used to work out D and trimming. This sample carries about 69,000 clones, around 77% of them seen once, and the ten largest clones take about 17%. Germline CDR1 reads SQVTM; CDR2 reads ANQGSEA. This CDR3 is built from 13 residues. V was clipped by 4 bases and J by 4 bases, with 13 bases between them. Sequencing was done on a sample of peripheral blood. The clonotype was recovered from a man in his 60s with acute or convalescent COVID-19. This chain connects TRBV29-1 to TRBJ1-2; tentative D call: TRBD1 (5 bases). The CDR3 nucleotides are TGCAGCGTTGGTGGGGCGCAGGCCTATGGCTACACCTTC. Residues: CSVGGAQAYGYTF.